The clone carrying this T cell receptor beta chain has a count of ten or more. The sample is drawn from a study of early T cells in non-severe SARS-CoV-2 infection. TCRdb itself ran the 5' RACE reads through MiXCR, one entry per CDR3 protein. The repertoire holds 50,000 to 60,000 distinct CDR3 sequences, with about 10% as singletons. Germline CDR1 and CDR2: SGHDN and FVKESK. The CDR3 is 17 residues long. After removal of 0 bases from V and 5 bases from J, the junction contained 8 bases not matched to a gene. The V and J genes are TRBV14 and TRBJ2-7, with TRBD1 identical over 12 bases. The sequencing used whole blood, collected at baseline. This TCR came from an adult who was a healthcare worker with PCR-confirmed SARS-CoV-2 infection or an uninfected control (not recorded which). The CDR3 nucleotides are TGTGCCAGCAGCCAAGATAGCCTCCGGGACAGGGGGCACGAGCAGTACTTC. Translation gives CASSQDSLRDRGHEQYF.